A selection of T cell receptor beta chains follows, all from one sample in a study of T cell repertoires in cytomegalovirus infection. What these receptors recognize is not known. A single record per CDR3 protein comes from TCRdb applying MiXCR to the reads. Seen here are approximately 990,000 distinct CDR3 sequences, 30% to 40% observed once, and the top ten hold around 15%. This specimen consisted of cultured CD8+ T cells from PBMCs, obtained from culture after CMV antigen stimulation. The source of these receptors is a human donor in good health (CMV status not recorded). Some clones in this sample may be carry-over from other donors' samples. Each CDR3 is given with its conserved first and last residue. Clone size is stated in some rows and not others, as once, few, many or a class when expanded.

v_call	clone_size	j_call	cdr3_aa
TRBV7-9	.	TRBJ1-2	CASSLAPTGEGYTF
TRBV27	.	TRBJ2-5	CASSLWPGRGETQYF
TRBV12-3/TRBV12-4	.	TRBJ2-3	CASSVSGGAHTQYF
TRBV6-5	.	TRBJ1-2	CASSYGQGGYGYTF
TRBV7-3	.	TRBJ2-1	CASSLAGGLAGGFNEQFF
TRBV6-1	.	TRBJ1-5	CASSERGGVSNQPQHF
TRBV6-2/TRBV6-3	few	TRBJ2-7	CASSYEDSKFDEQYF
TRBV28	.	TRBJ2-1	CASSSGTSGAIRSYNEQFF
TRBV7-8	many	TRBJ2-1	CASSFEPAGDEQFF
TRBV6-5	.	TRBJ1-2	CASSYSGAGGGYTF
TRBV20-1	few	TRBJ2-7	CSARTGAAYEQYF
TRBV4-3	.	TRBJ1-2	CASVIGATRYTF
TRBV4-1	many	TRBJ2-1	CASSLPGGGNEQFF
TRBV7-2	many	TRBJ2-5	CASSSSRRGGETQYF
TRBV6-1	.	TRBJ1-1	CASSPELLEAFF
TRBV12-3/TRBV12-4	many	TRBJ2-1	CASSTGTSGYNEQFF
TRBV10-3	.	TRBJ1-1	CAIRQTGEGTEAFF
TRBV7-8	many	TRBJ1-4	CASSTDTLREKLFF
TRBV27	few	TRBJ2-5	CASSPTEAGTETQYF
TRBV25-1	.	TRBJ2-7	CASSDQEKPSYEQYF
TRBV7-6	.	TRBJ2-7	CASSLARDWGNEQYF
TRBV7-9	.	TRBJ2-5	CASSLGDPGGQETQYF
TRBV27	few	TRBJ1-5	CASRPEMGGGNQPQHF
TRBV19	.	TRBJ2-1	CASSDSGGANNEQFF
TRBV7-6	many	TRBJ2-1	CASSATGTAFGEQFF
TRBV7-6	.	TRBJ2-3	CASSPAVACGADTQYF
TRBV9	few	TRBJ2-5	CASSVGMSSGETQYF
TRBV6-6	.	TRBJ1-5	CASSYDLMGLSNQPQHF
TRBV6-6	.	TRBJ1-1	CASTPRPLNTEAFF
TRBV7-8	many	TRBJ1-4	CASRVSRVGEKLFF
TRBV12-3/TRBV12-4	.	TRBJ2-3	CASSFRLDGTDAQYF
TRBV5-6	.	TRBJ1-6	CASSKTNSPLHF
TRBV5-1	.	TRBJ1-2	CASSLAEHDYTF
TRBV6-6	few	TRBJ2-7	CASSYPPDGNPDYEQYF
TRBV6-2/TRBV6-3	.	TRBJ2-2	CASGPGGAGELFF
TRBV7-4	few	TRBJ1-6	CASSRGPNSPLHF
TRBV2	.	TRBJ1-1	CASSEGGSGITEAFF
TRBV7-8	.	TRBJ1-1	CASSSRGKSFTEAFF
TRBV7-9	few	TRBJ1-4	CASSPPDREVYEKLFF
TRBV6-5	few	TRBJ2-5	CASSYISLFEGRRETQYF
TRBV27	few	TRBJ1-2	CASSLNTGADGYTF
TRBV6-2/TRBV6-3	.	TRBJ2-3	CASSYRLPGTTDTQYF
TRBV6-1	.	TRBJ2-2	CASSEIRLAISTGELFF
TRBV20-1	.	TRBJ2-1	CSARQGTSGLHEQFF
TRBV25-1	.	TRBJ1-6	CASSAPSAFGSSYNSPLHF
TRBV10-3	.	TRBJ2-3	CAISDPDSTDTQYF
TRBV6-1	few	TRBJ1-2	CASSYYPELYGYTF
TRBV2	few	TRBJ1-4	CASKPRVREKLFF
TRBV25-1	.	TRBJ2-7	CASSGEGRQYYEQYF
TRBV5-8	few	TRBJ2-3	CASSLLTSGGDKITDTQYF
TRBV6-5	few	TRBJ1-1	CASRTQGVTEAFF
TRBV7-9	.	TRBJ2-5	CASRDLGGVVKTQYF
TRBV6-2/TRBV6-3	.	TRBJ2-5	CATEDRGHQETQYF
TRBV28	few	TRBJ2-2	CASSPALSGELFF
TRBV6-2/TRBV6-3	.	TRBJ1-2	CASSYYIDASYGYTF